The entry that follows covers one T cell receptor (beta chain) sequence. The entry originates in a study of blood T cells in healthy people across ages. Study as a whole: Capturing about one barcoded beta molecule per two T cells was achieved by template switching.

Sample donors were healthy Caucasian individuals that came from Russia, aged 6 to 90. The CDR3 totals 14 residues. Germline loops: CDR1 DFQATT, CDR2 SNEGSKA (reference sequence). Trimming shortened V by 2 bases and J by 7 bases, and 18 bases separated the two germline ends. For the second PCR, which ran for about 6 to 11 cycles, a sample-barcoded 5' primer and a J-beta primer mix were used. The yield of each sample was at least 2.5 million CDR3-containing paired-end reads. TCRdb processed the 5' RACE reads anew with MiXCR; each CDR3 protein has one entry. This sample has roughly 800,000 distinct CDR3 sequences, with nearly 60% found just once.

This chain joins TRBV20-1 and TRBJ2-7; D perhaps matches TRBD1 (8 bases). Sequencing input: blood. The clonotype was recovered from a young man in good health. Here the CDR3 DNA reads TGCAGTGCTAGACCCCAGCGGGACAGGTGGGAGCAGTACTTC. Translation: CSARPQRDRWEQYF.